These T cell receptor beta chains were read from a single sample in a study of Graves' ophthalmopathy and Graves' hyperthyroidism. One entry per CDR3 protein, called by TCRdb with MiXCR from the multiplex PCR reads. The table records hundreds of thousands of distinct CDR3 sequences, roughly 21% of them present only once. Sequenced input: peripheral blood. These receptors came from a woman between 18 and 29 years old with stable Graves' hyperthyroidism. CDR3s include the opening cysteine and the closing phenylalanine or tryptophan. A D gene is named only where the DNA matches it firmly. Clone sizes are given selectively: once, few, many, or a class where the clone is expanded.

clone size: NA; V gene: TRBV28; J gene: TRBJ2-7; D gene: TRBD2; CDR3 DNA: TGTGCCAGCAGTGCCAGGACTAGCGGGGGGTACGAGCAGTACTTC; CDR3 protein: CASSARTSGGYEQYF
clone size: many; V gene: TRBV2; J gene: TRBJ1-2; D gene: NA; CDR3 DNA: TGTGCCACCAGGGGAGGGAGCTATGGCTACACCTTC; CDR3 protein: CATRGGSYGYTF
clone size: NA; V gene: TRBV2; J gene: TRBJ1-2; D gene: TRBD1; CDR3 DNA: TGTGCCAGCAGTAGGACAGGAGACTATGGCTACACCTTC; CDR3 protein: CASSRTGDYGYTF
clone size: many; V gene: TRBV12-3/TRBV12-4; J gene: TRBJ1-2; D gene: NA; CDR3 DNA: TGTGCCAGCAGCCGCCGACATGGGGATTCCTATGGCTACACCTTC; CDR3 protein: CASSRRHGDSYGYTF
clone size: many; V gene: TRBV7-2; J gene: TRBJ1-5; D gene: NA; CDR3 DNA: TGTGCCAGCAGCTTAGCCCAGGGTAGCAATCAGCCCCAGCATTTT; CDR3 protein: CASSLAQGSNQPQHF
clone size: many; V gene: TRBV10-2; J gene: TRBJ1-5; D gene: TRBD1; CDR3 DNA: TGCGCCAGCAGTGACACCGGGACAGGGGATTATCAGCCCCAGCATTTT; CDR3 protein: CASSDTGTGDYQPQHF
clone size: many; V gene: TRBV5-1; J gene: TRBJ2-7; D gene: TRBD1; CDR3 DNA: TGCGCCAGCAGCTTTACAGGGGACGAGCAGTACTTC; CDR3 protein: CASSFTGDEQYF
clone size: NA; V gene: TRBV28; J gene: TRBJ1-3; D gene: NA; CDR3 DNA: TGTGCCAGCAGTGCCATTGGGGTAGGCGGAAACACCATATATTTT; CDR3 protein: CASSAIGVGGNTIYF
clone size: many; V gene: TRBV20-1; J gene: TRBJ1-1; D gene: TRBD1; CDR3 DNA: TGCAGTGGTCCGGGACAGGGAGGGACTGAAGCTTTCTTT; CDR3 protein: CSGPGQGGTEAFF
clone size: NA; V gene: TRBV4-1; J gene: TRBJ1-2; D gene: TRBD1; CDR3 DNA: TGCGCCAGCAGCCCCCTGGAGGGGGCGCTCTATGGCTACACCTTC; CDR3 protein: CASSPLEGALYGYTF
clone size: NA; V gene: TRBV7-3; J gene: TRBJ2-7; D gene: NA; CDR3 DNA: TGTGCCAGCAGCGCATACGGGGGTTCCTACGAGCAGTACTTC; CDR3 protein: CASSAYGGSYEQYF
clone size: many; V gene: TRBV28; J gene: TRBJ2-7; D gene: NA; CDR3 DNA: TGTGCCAGCAGGCTGACCTACGAGCAGTACTTC; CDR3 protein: CASRLTYEQYF
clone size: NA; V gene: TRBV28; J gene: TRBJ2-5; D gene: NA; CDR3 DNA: TGTGCCAGCAGCCCGGTTGGGGCTAGCACACGATCCCAGTACTTC; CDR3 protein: CASSPVGASTRSQYF
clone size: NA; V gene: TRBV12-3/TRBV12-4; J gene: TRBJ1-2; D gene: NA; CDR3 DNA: TGTGCCAGCAGTGGCCGGGACAAAATCTATGGCTACACCTTC; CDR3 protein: CASSGRDKIYGYTF
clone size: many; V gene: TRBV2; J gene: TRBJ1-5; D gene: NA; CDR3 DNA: TGTGCCAGCAGGGCCGACAGGTATGGGAATCAGCCCCAGCATTTT; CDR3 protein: CASRADRYGNQPQHF
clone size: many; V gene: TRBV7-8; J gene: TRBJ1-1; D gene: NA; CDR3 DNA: TGTGCCAGCAGCCCTCGAAGGCTAAACACTGAAGCTTTCTTT; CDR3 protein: CASSPRRLNTEAFF
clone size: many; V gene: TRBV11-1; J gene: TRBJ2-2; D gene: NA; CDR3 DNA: TGTGCCAGCAGCTTAGCGGCAGTTAACACCGGGGAGCTGTTTTTT; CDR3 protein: CASSLAAVNTGELFF
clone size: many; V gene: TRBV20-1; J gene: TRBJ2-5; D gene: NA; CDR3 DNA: TGCAGTGCTAGTCTTGGGCAGGTAGTCGAAGAGACCCAGTACTTC; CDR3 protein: CSASLGQVVEETQYF
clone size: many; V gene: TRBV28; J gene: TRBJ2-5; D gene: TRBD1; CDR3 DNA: TGTGCCAGCAGCTCGGGACAGCAAGAGACCCAGTACTTC; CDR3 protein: CASSSGQQETQYF
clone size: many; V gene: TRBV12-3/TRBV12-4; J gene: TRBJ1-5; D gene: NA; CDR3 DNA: TGTGCCAGCAGCATGGGCACCCGAGGGGGCAATCAGCCCCAGCATTTT; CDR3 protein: CASSMGTRGGNQPQHF
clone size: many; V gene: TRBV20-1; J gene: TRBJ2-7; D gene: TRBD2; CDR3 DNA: TGCAGTGCTAGAAGCCCCCTTGGTACTAGCGGGAGTTCCTACGAGCAGTACTTC; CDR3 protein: CSARSPLGTSGSSYEQYF
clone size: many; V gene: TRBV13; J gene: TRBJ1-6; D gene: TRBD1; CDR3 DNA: TGTGCCAGCAGCGGTAACATAGGGATGGGGGACAGGGGGCTACCCCCTTTCTATAATTCACCCCTCCACTTT; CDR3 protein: CASSGNIGMGDRGLPPFYNSPLHF
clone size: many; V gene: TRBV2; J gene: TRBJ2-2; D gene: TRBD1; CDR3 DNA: TGTGCCAGCAGTAACAGGGGTGCGGGGGAGCTGTTTTTT; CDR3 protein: CASSNRGAGELFF
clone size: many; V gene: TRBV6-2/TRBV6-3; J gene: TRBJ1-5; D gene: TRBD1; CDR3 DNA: TGTGCCAGCAGTTACCCGCAGACAGGGGATCAGCCCCAGCATTTT; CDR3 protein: CASSYPQTGDQPQHF
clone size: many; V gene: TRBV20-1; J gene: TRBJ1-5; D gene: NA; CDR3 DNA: TGCAGTGCTAGAGACCTAGACAGACCTCAGCCCCAGCATTTT; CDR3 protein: CSARDLDRPQPQHF
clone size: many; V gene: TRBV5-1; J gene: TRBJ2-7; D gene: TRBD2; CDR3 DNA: TGCGCCAGCAGCTTACGGGAGGGTCGTCTCGAGCAGTACTTC; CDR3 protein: CASSLREGRLEQYF
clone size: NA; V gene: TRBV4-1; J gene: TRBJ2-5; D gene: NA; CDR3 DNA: TGCGCCAGCAGCCATAGACAGTTCCAAGAGACCCAGTACTTC; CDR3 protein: CASSHRQFQETQYF
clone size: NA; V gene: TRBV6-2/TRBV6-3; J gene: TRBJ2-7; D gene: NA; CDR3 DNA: TGTGCCAGCAGTTACTGGGCCGCGGTGGATTTTTACTTC; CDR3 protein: CASSYWAAVDFYF
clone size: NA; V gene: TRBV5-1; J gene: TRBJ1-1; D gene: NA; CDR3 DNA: TGCGCCAGCAGCTTGACAGGGTCGGGCACTGAAGCTTTCTTT; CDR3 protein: CASSLTGSGTEAFF
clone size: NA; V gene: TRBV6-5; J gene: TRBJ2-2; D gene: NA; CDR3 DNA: TGTGCCAGCAGTTTGGGACAAGAGACCGGGGAGCTGTTTTTT; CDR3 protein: CASSLGQETGELFF
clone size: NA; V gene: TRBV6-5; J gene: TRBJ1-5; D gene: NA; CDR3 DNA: TGTGCCAGCAGTTATATTAAGAAGGGCAATCAGCCCCAGCATTTT; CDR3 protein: CASSYIKKGNQPQHF
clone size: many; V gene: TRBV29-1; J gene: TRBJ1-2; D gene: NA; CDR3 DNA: TGCAGCGTTGTCTCCCAGCTCTATGGCTACACCTTC; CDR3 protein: CSVVSQLYGYTF
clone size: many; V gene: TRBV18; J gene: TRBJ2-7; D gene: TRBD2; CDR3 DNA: TGTGCCAGCGCAGCGGGGGGGGACGCCTACGAGCAGTACTTC; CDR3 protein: CASAAGGDAYEQYF
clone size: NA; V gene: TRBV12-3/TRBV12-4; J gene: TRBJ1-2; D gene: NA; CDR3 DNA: TGTGCCAGCAGTTTATTGAGGGACATGCAGGGCTACACCTTC; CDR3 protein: CASSLLRDMQGYTF
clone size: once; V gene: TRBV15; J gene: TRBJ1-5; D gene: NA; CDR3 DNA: TGTGCCACCAGCAGAGATGGAACCCCCATAGGTGCCCAGCATTTT; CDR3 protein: CATSRDGTPIGAQHF
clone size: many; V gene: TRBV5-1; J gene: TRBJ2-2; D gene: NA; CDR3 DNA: TGCGCCAGCAGCTTACACGGATCTAAGGCGGGGGAGCTGTTTTTT; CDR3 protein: CASSLHGSKAGELFF
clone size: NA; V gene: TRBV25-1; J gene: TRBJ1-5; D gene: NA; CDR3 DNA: TGTGCCAGCAGTGGTTCAGGGAAACCCCAGCATTTT; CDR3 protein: CASSGSGKPQHF